These T cell receptor beta chains were read from a single sample in a study of blood T cell repertoires in COVID-19. Method: immunoSEQ multiplex PCR; TCRdb's copy keeps in-frame clones and lacks some. This table has fewer than 650,000 clones, 85% to 90% appearing once. Input material: peripheral blood. These receptors originate from a woman in her forties or fifties with COVID-19, enrolled during active disease. The CDR3 runs from the conserved cysteine through the conserved F or W. The D gene is left open where the match is weak. Size is omitted from some rows. Given values are once, few, many or a class for expanded clones.

>14|-|TRBV5-8|-|TRBJ1-2
TGTGCCAGCAGCTTCCGCAGGGTTGACTATGGCTACACCTTC
CASSFRRVDYGYTF
>15|TRBD2|TRBV7-9|-|TRBJ2-1
TGTGCCAGCAGCTTAGACGGGGGGACGAACAATGAGCAGTTCTTC
CASSLDGGTNNEQFF
>14|-|TRBV29-1|-|TRBJ1-1
TGCAGCGTTGAAGATCCTGGGGGCCCGGGGAAAGCTTTCTTT
CSVEDPGGPGKAFF
>13|-|TRBV15|-|TRBJ2-7
TGTGCCACCAGCAGGGCTTCGGGTCGCGAGCAGTACTTC
CATSRASGREQYF
>12|-|TRBV27|once|TRBJ2-1
TGTGCCAGCAGCTCCAGTCAAGCGGAGCAGTTCTTC
CASSSSQAEQFF
>16|TRBD1|TRBV6-5|-|TRBJ2-5
TGTGCCAGCAGTTACTCTCCGGGACAGGGACGGGAGACCCAGTACTTC
CASSYSPGQGRETQYF
>14|-|TRBV18|-|TRBJ1-1
TGTGCCAGCTCCTTACGCGGCCGGGACACTGAAGCTTTCTTT
CASSLRGRDTEAFF
>14|-|TRBV5-1|-|TRBJ2-1
TGCGCCAGCAGCCTGGGGGCACGTAACAATGAGCAGTTCTTC
CASSLGARNNEQFF
>14|-|TRBV18|few|TRBJ2-2
TGTGCCAGCTCATCTAAACCGAACACCGGGGAGCTGTTTTTT
CASSSKPNTGELFF
>14|-|TRBV5-1|-|TRBJ1-2
TGCGCCAGCAGCACCACGACAGGCCCCTATGGCTACACCTTC
CASSTTTGPYGYTF
>14|TRBD1|TRBV19|-|TRBJ1-2
TGTGCCAGTATACGGACAGGAGAGGACTATGGCTACACCTTC
CASIRTGEDYGYTF
>13|-|TRBV30|-|TRBJ1-1
TGTGCCTGGAGACGGCAGGCGAACACTGAAGCTTTCTTT
CAWRRQANTEAFF
>15|TRBD1|TRBV5-1|-|TRBJ1-4
TGCGCCAGCAGCCCGGGACAGGGAGGAGGCGAAAAACTGTTTTTT
CASSPGQGGGEKLFF
>13|TRBD1|TRBV10-3|-|TRBJ2-5
TGTGCCATCAGTGAGGGACAGGAGGAGACCCAGTACTTC
CAISEGQEETQYF
>16|-|TRBV6-5|-|TRBJ1-2
TGTGCCAGCAGTTACTCAGGGGACTCACTTAACTATGGCTACACCTTC
CASSYSGDSLNYGYTF
>17|-|TRBV2|once|TRBJ1-5
TGTGCCAGCAGTGAAAGGGGGATAACAGGGTCCGTTCAGCCCCAGCATTTT
CASSERGITGSVQPQHF
>15|-|TRBV5-6|-|TRBJ1-2
TGTGCCAGCAGCCCGGGGGGCGATGGGTTCTATGGCTACACCTTC
CASSPGGDGFYGYTF
>14|TRBD1|TRBV5-5|once|TRBJ2-3
TGTGCCAGCAGCTCGACGCAGGGGGCAGATACGCAGTATTTT
CASSSTQGADTQYF
>13|TRBD1|TRBV30|-|TRBJ1-3
TGTGCCTATACAGGGGCAGGTGGAAACACCATATATTTT
CAYTGAGGNTIYF
>11|-|TRBV20-1|-|TRBJ2-7
TGCAGTGCTAGGACGGGCTACGAGCAGTACTTC
CSARTGYEQYF
>14|-|TRBV5-4|-|TRBJ1-2
TGTGCCAGCAGCTTGCTCGGGATAGCAGGCGGCTACACCTTC
CASSLLGIAGGYTF
>13|-|TRBV25-1|-|TRBJ2-7
TGTGCCAGCAGTGAGTACTCAGGGTACGAGCAGTACTTC
CASSEYSGYEQYF
>14|-|TRBV19|-|TRBJ1-2
TGTGCCAGTAGTACCCGCTACCCCGAGGATGGCTACACCTTC
CASSTRYPEDGYTF
>12|-|TRBV19|-|TRBJ1-2
TGTGCCACCACGAAGCAGGGTTATGGCTACACCTTT
CATTKQGYGYTF
>16|TRBD2|TRBV24-1|-|TRBJ2-1
TGTGCCACCAGTGATTTGGTAGCGGGCTCCTACAATGAGCAGTTCTTC
CATSDLVAGSYNEQFF
>14|-|TRBV11-2|-|TRBJ2-2
TGTGCCAGCAGCCCTGGGACAAGGACCGGGGAGCTGTTTTTT
CASSPGTRTGELFF
>15|-|TRBV19|-|TRBJ1-2
TGTGCCAGTAGTATAGAGAGGAGCGGACGCGATGGCTACACCTTC
CASSIERSGRDGYTF
>14|-|TRBV6-1|-|TRBJ1-2
TGTGCCAGCAGTGAACAAAGGGGGATGGATGGCTACACCTTC
CASSEQRGMDGYTF
>13|-|TRBV2|-|TRBJ1-2
TGTGCCAGCAGTGTTACCAGGGACTATGGCTACACCTTC
CASSVTRDYGYTF
>14|-|TRBV6-5|-|TRBJ1-2
TGTGCCAGCAGTTACCAGGGGCCTAACTATGGCTACACCTTC
CASSYQGPNYGYTF
>16|-|TRBV7-3|-|TRBJ1-1
TGTGCCAGCAGCTTAACAGGGATGGGGGGAAGGACTGAAGCTTTCTTT
CASSLTGMGGRTEAFF
>13|-|TRBV5-4|-|TRBJ2-2
TGTGCCACCCTAAACCCCGGGACCGGGGAGCTGTTTTTT
CATLNPGTGELFF
>14|-|TRBV28|-|TRBJ1-2
TGTGCCAGCAGCGGATCCACGAGGAACTATGGCTACACCTTC
CASSGSTRNYGYTF
>15|-|TRBV6-5|-|TRBJ1-1
TGTGCCAGCAGGCTAATCAGGGGTACCAACGCTGAAGCTTTCTTT
CASRLIRGTNAEAFF
>14|TRBD1|TRBV2|-|TRBJ1-1
TGTGCCAGCAGTTTAACAGGGGTAGGCACTGAAGCTTTCTTT
CASSLTGVGTEAFF
>14|TRBD1|TRBV10-1|once|TRBJ1-1
TGCGCCAGCAGTTCGCGGGCAGGGGGCACTGAAGCTTTCTTT
CASSSRAGGTEAFF
>15|-|TRBV30|-|TRBJ1-2
TGTGCCTGGAGAATCCCCGGTAAAGTGCTCGGGGGCTACACCTTC
CAWRIPGKVLGGYTF
>13|-|TRBV25-1|-|TRBJ2-3
TGTGCCAGCAGTGGCCGCACTACAGATACGCAGTATTTT
CASSGRTTDTQYF
>16|TRBD1|TRBV3-1/TRBV3-2|-|TRBJ1-6
TGTGCCAGCAGCCAGGGGGCAGGGGGTAATAATTCACCCCTCCACTTT
CASSQGAGGNNSPLHF
>16|TRBD2|TRBV7-9|-|TRBJ2-7
TGTGCCAGCACCCGGAGCCTAGCGGGGGTTTCCTACGAGCAGTACTTC
CASTRSLAGVSYEQYF